The 25 T cell receptor beta chains below come from one sample, sequenced in a study of OX40 agonist ivuxolimab in advanced cancers. The method was immunoSEQ multiplex PCR; TCRdb's version includes in-frame clones alone and lacks a portion of them. Among about 87,000 clones, over 80% were seen once, and the ten largest hold approximately 0.9%. Specimen: CD4+ or CD8+ T cells sorted from blood, collected in a trial of the OX40 agonist ivuxolimab. These TCRs come from an adult with an advanced solid tumor such as melanoma, head and neck, liver or kidney cancer.

The chain combines TRBV5-4 with TRBJ2-7, with 12 positions matching TRBD1. The length of the CDR3 is 15 residues. J lost 4 bases, V lost 4 bases, and 6 bases had no gene match. The V gene's germline CDR1 is SGHNT and CDR2 YYREEE (reference sequence). The CDR3 sequence: CASSQGQGALYEQYF. The CDR3, as DNA: TGTGCCAGCAGCCAGGGACAGGGGGCGCTTTACGAGCAGTACTTC. Filled out from reference TRBV5-4 and TRBJ2-7, the complete variable domain reads ETGVTQSPTHLIKTRGQQVTLRCSSQSGHNTVSWYQQALGQGPQFIFQYYREEENGRGNFPPRFSGLQFPNYSSELNVNALELDDSALYLCASSQGQGALYEQYFGPGTRLTVT.

The rearrangement uses TRBV5-1 and TRBJ2-7, with 8 bases identical to TRBD1. CDR1 is SGHRS, CDR2 YFSETQ, per germline. The CDR3 runs to 14 residues. V shed 4 bases and J 2 bases; nucleotides not matched to a gene: 5. The CDR3 bases are TGCGCCAGCAGCACCGGACAGGGCACCTACGAGCAGTACTTC. Translated: CASSTGQGTYEQYF.

This rearrangement joins TRBV5-1 to TRBJ2-5, with 13 bases fitting TRBD2. J was trimmed by 5 bases and V by 5 bases; bases with no gene match: 6. CDR1 and CDR2 (germline): SGHRS, YFSETQ. The CDR3 is 15 amino acids. The CDR3 spells CASREGTSGTETQYF. The DNA of the CDR3 is TGCGCCAGCAGGGAGGGGACTAGCGGGACGGAGACCCAGTACTTC.

The CDR3: CASSLVTGDDEQFF. Written as DNA, the CDR3 is TGTGCCAGCAGCTTAGTTACAGGGGACGATGAGCAGTTCTTC. V gene TRBV7-8 combines with J gene TRBJ2-1; 7 bases map to TRBD1. This CDR3 has 14 amino acids. CDR1 is SGHVS and CDR2 is FQNEAQ in the germline V gene. With 1 base clipped from V and 8 bases from J, the junction kept 5 bases outside the gene matches. The whole variable domain, remainder taken from reference TRBV7-8 and TRBJ2-1, is GAGVSQSPRYKVAKRGQDVALRCDPISGHVSLFWYQQALGQGPEFLTYFQNEAQLDKSGLPSDRFFAERPEGSVSTLKIQRTQQEDSAVYLCASSLVTGDDEQFFGPGTRLTVL.

V is TRBV2 and J is TRBJ2-3; no clear D. Germline-derived CDR1 and CDR2 are SNHLY and FYNNEI. Trimming left V 3 bases short and J 1 base short, with 11 bases between. The CDR3 totals 15 residues. The CDR3 sequence is CASSEGRKGTDTQYF. The DNA for the CDR3 is TGTGCCAGCAGTGAGGGCAGGAAGGGCACAGATACGCAGTATTTT.

DNA for the CDR3: TGTGCCAGCAGTTACGACAGGGGGCGCCTCTATGGCTACACCTTC. Protein sequence: CASSYDRGRLYGYTF. The V and J genes are TRBV6-6 and TRBJ1-2; TRBD1 matches at 10 bases. CDR1 MNHNY and CDR2 SVGAGI come from the germline V gene (reference sequence). This CDR3 is 15 amino acids long. After removal of 2 bases from V and 4 bases from J, the junction contained 4 bases not matched to a gene.

J is TRBJ2-3 and V is TRBV5-6, with D unclear. Germline V gene data show CDR1 as SGHDT and CDR2 as YYEEEE. The V end was cut by 1 base, the J end by 0 bases, with 15 bases between. The CDR3 length is 17 residues. CDR3 in DNA: TGTGCCAGCAGCTTGTTCCCTGGAGAGCCTAGCACAGATACGCAGTATTTT. Translated: CASSLFPGEPSTDTQYF.

The chain couples TRBV11-2 to TRBJ1-1; the D is unclear. The CDR3 extends over 17 amino acids. Germline assignment: CDR1 SGHAT and CDR2 FQNNGV. Trimming took off 8 bases at V and 4 bases at J, with 26 bases between the two ends. CDR3 DNA: TGTGCCAGCGGGCCGGGATTTCGGACCCCTAGAGGCACTGAAGCTTTCTTT. Amino acid sequence: CASGPGFRTPRGTEAFF.

This clone was seen only once. This chain connects TRBV18 to TRBJ1-6, with 7 bases identical to TRBD1. V was pared by 2 bases and J by 5 bases, with 9 bases of the junction left unmatched. This CDR3 has 17 amino acids. Germline loops: CDR1 KGHSH, CDR2 LQKENI. The CDR3 DNA is TGTGCCAGCTCACCATTGTGGCAGGGGGATAATAATTCACCCCTCCACTTT. Amino acid sequence: CASSPLWQGDNNSPLHF.

The J gene is TRBJ2-7, the V gene TRBV4-2; 11 bases agree with TRBD1. CDR1 is LGHNA and CDR2 is YNFKEQ in the germline V gene. V lost 0 bases to trimming and J lost 2 bases; unmatched junction nucleotides: 3. The length of the CDR3 is 16 residues. In DNA form, the CDR3 reads TGTGCCAGCAGCCAAGATGGGGGACAGGGGGCCTACGAGCAGTACTTC. Residues: CASSQDGGQGAYEQYF.

The CDR3 bases are TGTGCCAGTAGTACCCCGGACAGAGCCACCGGGGAGCTGTTTTTT. It is translated as CASSTPDRATGELFF. This chain connects TRBV19 to TRBJ2-2; D might be TRBD1 (6 bases). Germline CDR1 is LNHDA and CDR2 is SQIVND (reference sequence). CDR3 length: 15 residues. Trimming cost V 4 bases and J 4 bases, with 13 bases left between them.

This clone was counted a single time. V is TRBV11-2 and J is TRBJ2-3; 16 bases map to TRBD2. The CDR3 contains 19 residues. The V gene's germline CDR1 is SGHAT and CDR2 FQNNGV. The V and J ends lost 5 bases and 0 bases, in that order; junction bases with no gene match: 8. The CDR3 DNA is TGTGCCAGCAGCCGACGTGGGACTAGCGGGGGGGCTAGCACAGATACGCAGTATTTT. It translates to CASSRRGTSGGASTDTQYF.

The gene calls are TRBV5-7 and TRBJ2-7, with D perhaps TRBD1 (6 bases). TRBV5-7 is flagged as an ORF with uncertain function. Trimming stripped 0 bases from V and 3 bases from J, with 10 bases between. The CDR3 is made up of 14 amino acids. The CDR3 DNA reads as TGTGCCAGCAGCTTGGAACAGGGTCACTACGAGCAGTACTTC. Its translation: CASSLEQGHYEQYF.

The rearrangement joins TRBV19 to TRBJ1-5, with D perhaps TRBD1 (5 bases). The ends were cut back, 5 bases at V and 2 bases at J, with 10 bases in the middle. CDR3 length equals 14 residues. The germline gives CDR1 LNHDA, CDR2 SQIVND (reference sequence). CDR3 in amino acids: CASSARERNQPQHF. The CDR3 region has the DNA TGTGCCAGTAGTGCCAGGGAGCGCAATCAGCCCCAGCATTTT. Together with reference TRBV19 and TRBJ1-5, the CDR3 gives the full variable domain: DGGITQSPKYLFRKEGQNVTLSCEQNLNHDAMYWYRQDPGQGLRLIYYSQIVNDFQKGDIAEGYSVSREKKESFPLTVTSAQKNPTAFYLCASSARERNQPQHFGDGTRLSIL.

The V call is TRBV4-2, the J call TRBJ1-5; D is perhaps TRBD1 (6 bases). This CDR3 comprises 15 residues. Per germline, CDR1 LGHNA and CDR2 YNFKEQ. Trimming took 0 bases from V and 3 from J, leaving 9 bases between them. The CDR3 sequence is CASSQDGQFNQPQHF. The CDR3 DNA sequence: TGTGCCAGCAGCCAAGATGGACAGTTCAATCAGCCCCAGCATTTT.

V is TRBV4-3 and J is TRBJ2-3; no definite D call. This CDR3 contains 15 residues. The germline V gene has CDR1 LGHNA and CDR2 YSLEER. V dropped 0 bases and J dropped 3 bases, with 10 bases sitting between them. The CDR3 nucleotides read TGCGCCAGCAGCCAAGATCTTTGGGAAACAGATACGCAGTATTTT. The encoded protein is CASSQDLWETDTQYF.

This clone was seen once. V usage is TRBV18 and J usage is TRBJ1-1; TRBD1 matches at 7 bases. Germline V gene sequence: CDR1 KGHSH, CDR2 LQKENI. The trim removed 3 bases at V and 0 bases at J, leaving 4 bases unmatched. The CDR3 has 15 amino acids. CDR3 DNA sequence: TGTGCCAGCTCACCGGGACAGACTATGAACACTGAAGCTTTCTTT. Translating gives CASSPGQTMNTEAFF.

The J gene is TRBJ2-1, the V gene TRBV7-7; TRBD1 aligns across 10 bases. The germline gives CDR1 SSHAT, CDR2 FNYEAQ (reference sequence). Trimming cost V 5 bases and J 9 bases; bases outside gene matches: 7. The CDR3 extends over 14 amino acids. CDR3 DNA: TGTGCCAGCAGCCCGAAGACAGGGGGCAGTGAGCAGTTCTTC. Translation gives CASSPKTGGSEQFF.

This clone has a handful of counts. The CDR3 sequence: CASSLATSGDTQYF. The CDR3 DNA reads TGCGCCAGCAGCTTGGCGACTAGCGGGGATACGCAGTATTTT. The chain is built from TRBV5-1 and TRBJ2-3, with TRBD2 matching 10 bases. V trimming: 0 bases; J trimming: 6 bases; junction bases outside the gene matches: 1. Germline V gene lookup returns CDR1 SGHRS and CDR2 YFSETQ. The CDR3 consists of 14 residues.

The J gene is TRBJ2-7, the V gene TRBV4-3, with 9 bases that match TRBD1. This CDR3 contains 14 residues. V shed 1 base, J shed 5 bases, and the junction held 3 bases outside the gene matches. Germline V gene sequence: CDR1 LGHNA, CDR2 YSLEER. CDR3 protein: CASSQGTGGDEQYF. The CDR3 region has the DNA TGCGCCAGCAGCCAAGGAACAGGGGGCGACGAGCAGTACTTC.

V is TRBV7-9 and J is TRBJ2-6; maybe TRBD1 (5 bases). V was cut by 5 bases and J by 2 bases, with 10 bases left in between. This CDR3 has 15 amino acids. CDR1 is SEHNR and CDR2 is FQNEAQ in the germline V gene (reference sequence). Here the CDR3 DNA reads TGTGCCAGCAGCCGACAGAGAGCTGGGGCCAACGTCCTGACTTTC. It encodes CASSRQRAGANVLTF. Together with reference TRBV7-9 and TRBJ2-6, the CDR3 gives the full variable domain: DTGVSQNPRHKITKRGQNVTFRCDPISEHNRLYWYRQTLGQGPEFLTYFQNEAQLEKSRLLSDRFSAERPKGSFSTLEIQRTEQGDSAMYLCASSRQRAGANVLTFGAGSRLTVL.

This chain joins TRBV6-5 and TRBJ2-7; D possibly matches TRBD1 or TRBD2 (5 bases each). Trimming took 2 bases from V and 7 from J, leaving 18 bases between them. Germline V gene sequence: CDR1 MNHEY, CDR2 SVGAGI. CDR3 length: 15 residues. CDR3 region: CASSYSSGRRQEQYF. The CDR3 DNA reads TGTGCCAGCAGTTACAGCTCAGGGAGACGGCAGGAGCAGTACTTC.

The rearrangement uses TRBV14 and TRBJ2-3, with D possibly matching TRBD1 (6 bases). Germline V CDR1 and CDR2: SGHDN, FVKESK. This CDR3 is 14 amino acids long. The germline V and J ends were trimmed by 3 bases and 8 bases, with 15 bases remaining between them. The CDR3 sequence is CASSQGTLGGTQYF. In nucleotides, the CDR3 is TGTGCCAGCAGCCAGGGGACACTAGGGGGTACGCAGTATTTT.

The gene calls are TRBV5-6 and TRBJ2-5, with TRBD2 matching 10 bases. The CDR3 consists of 16 residues. The V segment lost 4 bases and the J segment 4 bases; nucleotides outside the gene matches: 10. Germline CDR1 SGHDT, CDR2 YYEEEE. The CDR3 region has the DNA TGTGCCAGCAGCCGCGGAGCGGGGGGGCAGCCAGAGACCCAGTACTTC. Its protein product is CASSRGAGGQPETQYF.

The gene calls are TRBV7-8 and TRBJ2-7, with no clear D. Germline CDR1 is SGHVS and CDR2 is FQNEAQ. Trimming pared 3 bases from V and 2 bases from J, leaving 8 bases between. CDR3 size: 13 residues. CDR3 sequence: CASSFLEPYEQYF. In DNA form, the CDR3 reads TGTGCCAGCAGCTTTTTAGAACCCTACGAGCAGTACTTC.